These 30 T cell receptor beta chains share one sample of origin, sequenced in a study of cytomegalovirus exposure and HLA in healthy donors. PCR primers comprised 60 Vbeta and 13 Jbeta primers. Clones were sequenced by immunoSEQ multiplex PCR, and TCRdb holds only the in-frame ones, with some missing. The data hold approximately 280,000 clones, with more than 80% observed a single time. Specimen: PBMCs. Receptors were obtained from a man in his forties or fifties in good health and CMV-seropositive.

As concerns this clone: An end of the junction differs from the germline gene, which may be a read error. V is TRBV7-8 and J is TRBJ1-4; D might be TRBD1 (5 bases). The CDR3 spans 14 residues. Germline V gene lookup returns CDR1 SGHVS and CDR2 FQNEAQ. CDR3 sequence reads: CACSKDIRVEKLFF. CDR3 nucleotide sequence: TGTGCCTGCAGTAAGGACATACGGGTTGAAAAACTGTTTTTT.

The chain's CDR3 is CASSQTGGSYEQYF. The DNA for the CDR3 is TGCGCCAGCAGCCAGACAGGGGGTTCCTACGAGCAGTACTTC. The chain uses TRBV4-3 and TRBJ2-7, with 9 nucleotides matching TRBD1. CDR3 length: 14 amino acids. Germline V gene sequence: CDR1 LGHNA, CDR2 YSLEER. V trimming: 3 bases; J trimming: 1 base; junction bases outside the gene matches: 1.

V is TRBV13 and J is TRBJ1-4; no definite D call. The CDR3 loop spans 15 amino acids. Germline V gene data show CDR1 as PRHDT and CDR2 as FYEKMQ (reference sequence). The V end lost 1 base, the J end lost 8 bases, and 14 bases lay between the germline ends. CDR3 region: CASSLAGRVEEKLFF. The CDR3 bases are TGTGCCAGCAGCTTAGCCGGGAGGGTGGAGGAAAAACTGTTTTTT.

This clone was seen once. The chain joins TRBV2 to TRBJ2-5; tentatively, D is TRBD2 (6 bases). The CDR3 is 17 amino acids. Trimming removed 1 base from V and 5 bases from J, with 20 bases in between. Germline CDR1 is SNHLY and CDR2 is FYNNEI. The CDR3, as DNA: TGTGCCAGCAGTGAAGGCCGGGGGATCACACCGTCGGAGACCCAGTACTTC. It is translated as CASSEGRGITPSETQYF.

The chain has TRBV2 and TRBJ2-5; D is possibly TRBD2 (7 bases). The V gene's germline CDR1 is SNHLY and CDR2 FYNNEI. Deletions cut 5 bases from V and 4 bases from J, with 20 bases between. CDR3 length: 16 residues. The CDR3 here is CASSTLGAGEAETQYF. The CDR3 DNA sequence: TGTGCCAGCAGTACCCTGGGGGCGGGAGAAGCAGAGACCCAGTACTTC.

This rearrangement joins TRBV2 to TRBJ2-7; TRBD1 aligns across 7 bases. Germline V lookup: CDR1 SNHLY, CDR2 FYNNEI. Trimming took 8 bases from V and 1 from J; bases not matched to a gene: 8. This CDR3 contains 14 residues. As DNA, the CDR3 is TGTGCCAGCCTAGACAGGGTCAGGTCCTACGAGCAGTACTTC. Its translation: CASLDRVRSYEQYF.

The rearrangement links TRBV28 to TRBJ2-5; 8 bases are a match to TRBD2. Germline V lookup: CDR1 MDHEN, CDR2 SYDVKM. This CDR3 contains 18 residues. With 5 bases clipped from V and 1 base from J, the junction kept 15 bases outside the gene matches. This CDR3 is CASSPSGAVTSGQETQYF. The CDR3 bases are TGTGCCAGCAGTCCCTCGGGAGCGGTCACTAGCGGCCAAGAGACCCAGTACTTC.

This chain joins TRBV28 and TRBJ1-1; D is ambiguous. Germline V gene data show CDR1 as MDHEN and CDR2 as SYDVKM. The CDR3 contains 12 residues. Trimming pared 2 bases from V and 3 bases from J, leaving 4 bases between. The CDR3, as DNA: TGTGCCAGCAGTTTAACTGACACTGAAGCTTTCTTT. It codes for CASSLTDTEAFF. Variable domain in full (rest from reference TRBV28 and TRBJ1-1): DVKVTQSSRYLVKRTGEKVFLECVQDMDHENMFWYRQDPGLGLRLIYFSYDVKMKEKGDIPEGYSVSREKKERFSLILESASTNQTSMYLCASSLTDTEAFFGQGTRLTVV.

The rearrangement joins TRBV9 to TRBJ2-3, with 7 bases lining up with TRBD2. There are 19 residues in the CDR3. With V trimmed by 0 bases and J by 1 base, 14 bases remained unmatched. Germline assignment: CDR1 SGDLS and CDR2 YYNGEE. The CDR3 DNA sequence: TGTGCCAGCAGCGTAGCTACGTCGATGGCGGGAGCGGGCACAGATACGCAGTATTTT. The encoded protein is CASSVATSMAGAGTDTQYF.

The chain carries TRBV2 and TRBJ1-5; D uncertain. The CDR3 has 14 residues. Trimming shortened V by 7 bases and J by 1 base, and 11 bases separated the two germline ends. CDR1 SNHLY and CDR2 FYNNEI come from the germline V gene. The CDR3 protein is CASTGMASNQPQHF. In DNA, the CDR3 is TGTGCCAGCACGGGGATGGCGAGCAATCAGCCCCAGCATTTT.

The CDR3 DNA reads as TGCGCCAGCAGCTTGGTAGCGGGAGGGACCAAAAACATTCAGTACTTC. It translates to CASSLVAGGTKNIQYF. The rearrangement links TRBV5-1 to TRBJ2-4, with TRBD2 matching 11 bases. There are 16 residues in the CDR3. Germline CDR1 reads SGHRS; CDR2 reads YFSETQ. V shed 0 bases, J shed 2 bases, and the junction held 1 base outside the gene matches.

The chain carries TRBV11-3 and TRBJ2-1, with 8 bases identical to TRBD2. Germline values: CDR1 SGHNT, CDR2 YENEEA. This CDR3 is 15 amino acids long. J was trimmed by 2 bases and V by 2 bases; bases with no gene match: 2. The CDR3 region has the DNA TGTGCCAGCAGCTTAAGCGGGAGTCCCTACAATGAGCAGTTCTTC. Translating gives CASSLSGSPYNEQFF.

The rearrangement joins TRBV5-1 to TRBJ1-1; maybe TRBD1 (5 bases). The length of the CDR3 is 15 residues. Germline loops: CDR1 SGHRS, CDR2 YFSETQ. V was clipped by 0 bases and J by 7 bases, with 16 bases between them. This CDR3 is CASSLAVGDYREAFF. The CDR3 DNA reads TGCGCCAGCAGCTTGGCGGTAGGGGATTATCGTGAAGCTTTCTTT.

The table lists this clone with a few counts. The genes are TRBV6-5 and TRBJ1-4; D gene ambiguous. V lost 8 bases and J 7 bases, leaving 8 bases between the germline ends. Germline CDR1 reads MNHEY; CDR2 reads SVGAGI. The CDR3 sequence is 11 residues long. CDR3 in amino acids: CASGGGEKLFF. The CDR3 bases are TGTGCCAGCGGAGGAGGTGAAAAACTGTTTTTT.

This clone has just a few counts. The chain combines TRBV5-1 with TRBJ2-2; D ambiguous. The CDR3 totals 15 residues. V lost 0 bases to trimming and J lost 0 bases, with 6 bases between them. Germline V gene sequence: CDR1 SGHRS, CDR2 YFSETQ. The CDR3 spells CASSLARANTGELFF. The CDR3 nucleotides are TGCGCCAGCAGCTTGGCCCGAGCGAACACCGGGGAGCTGTTTTTT.

V usage is TRBV11-2 and J usage is TRBJ2-5; 8 positions agree with TRBD2. Germline assignment: CDR1 SGHAT and CDR2 FQNNGV. J gave up 2 bases and V 6 bases, and 8 bases lay outside the gene matches. The CDR3 consists of 15 residues. The CDR3 here is CASRPIAGRQETQYF. In nucleotides, the CDR3 is TGTGCCAGCAGACCTATAGCGGGACGGCAAGAGACCCAGTACTTC.

This chain links TRBV18 with TRBJ1-5; possibly TRBD1 for D (6 bases). Trimming stripped 5 bases from V and 8 bases from J, with 13 bases between. There are 13 residues in the CDR3. Germline CDR1 KGHSH, CDR2 LQKENI. The CDR3: CASSYNSGEPQHF. In DNA form, the CDR3 reads TGTGCCAGCTCATACAATTCAGGGGAGCCCCAGCATTTT.

The chain couples TRBV28 to TRBJ2-7, with D tentatively TRBD1 (5 bases). The CDR3 sequence is 14 residues long. V was trimmed by 7 bases and J by 2 bases, leaving 15 bases between them. Germline V gene sequence: CDR1 MDHEN, CDR2 SYDVKM. Here the CDR3 DNA reads TGTGCCAGCATCAGAAACCTAGGGGCCTACGAGCAGTACTTC. It is translated as CASIRNLGAYEQYF. Together with reference TRBV28 and TRBJ2-7, the CDR3 gives the full variable domain: DVKVTQSSRYLVKRTGEKVFLECVQDMDHENMFWYRQDPGLGLRLIYFSYDVKMKEKGDIPEGYSVSREKKERFSLILESASTNQTSMYLCASIRNLGAYEQYFGPGTRLTVT.

V and J are TRBV11-2 and TRBJ2-7; 7 nucleotides align to TRBD2. Germline lookup yields CDR1 SGHAT and CDR2 FQNNGV. J gave up 2 bases and V 3 bases, and 7 bases lay outside the gene matches. This CDR3 contains 15 residues. As DNA, the CDR3 is TGTGCCAGCAGCTTGGTTTGGGCGGGAGCCTACGAGCAGTACTTC. It encodes CASSLVWAGAYEQYF.

This rearrangement joins TRBV7-2 to TRBJ2-7, with TRBD1 as a possible D gene (6 bases). V lost 3 bases and J lost 0, with 12 bases in between. CDR1 is SGHTA, CDR2 FQGNSA, per germline. CDR3 length equals 15 residues. The CDR3 region has the DNA TGTGCCAGCAGCTTTTTCCAGGGGTTCTCCTACGAGCAGTACTTC. As protein: CASSFFQGFSYEQYF.

The chain uses TRBV5-4 and TRBJ2-7; D is undetermined. CDR1 and CDR2 (germline): SGHNT, YYREEE (reference sequence). This CDR3 spans 11 amino acids. Between the trimmed V and J ends, which lost 3 bases and 6 bases, there was a span of 7 bases. CDR3 nucleotide sequence: TGTGCCAGCAGCTCGAGCTCCGAGCAGTACTTC. It is translated as CASSSSSEQYF.

The chain couples TRBV5-6 to TRBJ1-1; D may be TRBD1 (5 bases). Between the trimmed V and J ends, which lost 7 bases and 5 bases, there was a span of 24 bases. The CDR3 length is 16 residues. Germline loops: CDR1 SGHDT, CDR2 YYEEEE. CDR3 bases: TGTGCCAGCGGTATCGAGGAGGGCAGGGCACCGACTGAAGCTTTCTTT. Residues: CASGIEEGRAPTEAFF.

This sequence joins TRBV7-9 and TRBJ2-2; TRBD1 matches 8 bases. The CDR3 has 15 residues. Germline CDR1 and CDR2: SEHNR and FQNEAQ (reference sequence). The V segment lost 5 bases and the J segment 7 bases; nucleotides outside the gene matches: 9. CDR3 protein: CASSKQGDTGGELFF. In DNA form, the CDR3 reads TGTGCCAGCAGCAAACAGGGGGATACTGGCGGGGAGCTGTTTTTT.

The genes are TRBV28 and TRBJ2-7; D is unclear. V was cut by 5 bases and J by 2 bases, with 13 bases left in between. The germline CDR1 and CDR2 sequences are MDHEN and SYDVKM. The CDR3 sequence is 14 residues long. CDR3 loop: CASSSTPLTYEQYF. CDR3 nucleotides: TGTGCCAGCAGTAGCACTCCACTCACCTACGAGCAGTACTTC. The full variable domain, rest sourced from reference TRBV28 and TRBJ2-7, is DVKVTQSSRYLVKRTGEKVFLECVQDMDHENMFWYRQDPGLGLRLIYFSYDVKMKEKGDIPEGYSVSREKKERFSLILESASTNQTSMYLCASSSTPLTYEQYFGPGTRLTVT.

The chain uses TRBV21-1 and TRBJ2-1; TRBD2, as called in the table, went unchecked against the DNA. TRBV21-1 is annotated as a pseudogene. CDR3 length: 15 residues. In DNA, the CDR3 is TGTGCCAGCAGCAAGGAGGCGGACTCCTACAATGAGCAGTTCTTC. Its protein is CASSKEADSYNEQFF.

Concerning this clone itself: Relative to the germline gene, one junction end is altered; a read error may explain this. The chain employs TRBV7-9 and TRBJ2-1; TRBD2 aligns across 11 bases. Germline V gene lookup returns CDR1 SEHNR and CDR2 FQNEAQ (reference sequence). The CDR3 covers 16 residues. In DNA, the CDR3 is TGTTCCAGCAGCTTATTGGGACTAGCGGCTTACAATGAGCAGTTCTTC. Translation gives CSSSLLGLAAYNEQFF.

The rearrangement joins TRBV27 to TRBJ2-7; TRBD1 matches at 8 bases. CDR3 length: 15 amino acids. The V gene's germline CDR1 is MNHEY and CDR2 SMNVEV (reference sequence). Trimming removed 3 bases from V and 4 bases from J; junction bases left unmatched: 8. CDR3 loop: CASSFADRGGYEQYF. The CDR3 nucleotides read TGTGCCAGCAGTTTCGCCGACAGGGGAGGATACGAGCAGTACTTC.

The V call is TRBV4-1, the J call TRBJ1-2; 9 bases fit TRBD1. Germline trimming cut 2 bases from V and 0 bases from J; bases unmatched to any gene: 4. CDR1 and CDR2 (germline): MGHRA, YSYEKL. The CDR3 extends over 16 amino acids. In DNA, the CDR3 is TGCGCCAGCAGCCAACCGGGACAGGGATCTAACTATGGCTACACCTTC. It encodes CASSQPGQGSNYGYTF.

The chain recombines TRBV7-8 with TRBJ2-6, with TRBD1 as a possible D gene (6 bases). V lost 4 bases to trimming and J lost 0 bases, with 13 bases between them. Germline V gene data show CDR1 as SGHVS and CDR2 as FQNEAQ. The CDR3 has 17 amino acids. CDR3 sequence reads: CASSYRDTSSGANVLTF. CDR3 DNA sequence: TGTGCCAGCAGCTACCGGGACACTAGCTCTGGGGCCAACGTCCTGACTTTC.

This clone is a singleton in its sample. This rearrangement joins TRBV5-1 to TRBJ2-7, with 7 positions matching TRBD1. The length of the CDR3 is 14 residues. In germline, CDR1 is SGHRS, CDR2 YFSETQ. The V gene end was trimmed by 4 bases and the J gene end by 6 bases; junction bases not matched to a gene: 10. DNA for the CDR3: TGCGCCAGCAGCCCTCCCGAACAGGGGCCCGAGCAGTACTTC. Its protein is CASSPPEQGPEQYF.